Listed below are T cell receptor beta chains from one sample, sequenced in a study of T cell changes during pregnancy in multiple sclerosis. The protocol was immunoSEQ multiplex PCR, while the TCRdb copy is restricted to in-frame clones and leaves out a portion. This table has 50,000 or so clones, around 90% appearing once. Material: CD8+ T cells from peripheral blood mononuclear cells, obtained after pregnancy. The receptors derive from a female donor with multiple sclerosis, enrolled in a pregnancy study. CDR3s include the opening cysteine and the closing phenylalanine or tryptophan. D genes are given only for firm matches. Rows may omit the clone size; those that give it use once, few, many or a size class.

D gene: TRBD1; V gene: TRBV7-3; J gene: TRBJ2-7; clone size: NA; CDR3 protein: CASSRDRDYEQYF; CDR3 DNA: TGTGCCAGCAGCCGGGACAGGGACTACGAGCAGTACTTC
D gene: TRBD1; V gene: TRBV6-1; J gene: TRBJ1-2; clone size: NA; CDR3 protein: CASSPTGQVNYGYTF; CDR3 DNA: TGTGCCAGCAGTCCCACGGGACAGGTTAACTATGGCTACACCTTC
D gene: NA; V gene: TRBV15; J gene: TRBJ1-4; clone size: few; CDR3 protein: CATSRDTDTVGDEKLFF; CDR3 DNA: TGTGCCACCAGCAGAGATACTGACACCGTAGGGGATGAAAAACTGTTTTTT
D gene: TRBD1; V gene: TRBV4-1; J gene: TRBJ1-2; clone size: once; CDR3 protein: CASSQDLGTVTYGYTF; CDR3 DNA: TGCGCCAGCAGCCAAGATCTCGGGACAGTGACCTATGGCTACACCTTC
D gene: TRBD1; V gene: TRBV5-1; J gene: TRBJ1-2; clone size: NA; CDR3 protein: CASSLEWLGQAANYGYTF; CDR3 DNA: TGCGCCAGCAGCTTGGAATGGCTCGGACAGGCGGCTAACTATGGCTACACCTTC
D gene: NA; V gene: TRBV6-5; J gene: TRBJ2-5; clone size: NA; CDR3 protein: CASKGFGPETQYF; CDR3 DNA: TGTGCCAGCAAGGGGTTCGGACCAGAGACCCAGTACTTC
D gene: NA; V gene: TRBV7-9; J gene: TRBJ2-7; clone size: NA; CDR3 protein: CASSPAPRGEIHEQYF; CDR3 DNA: TGTGCCAGCAGCCCAGCGCCCAGGGGGGAGATCCACGAGCAGTACTTC
D gene: TRBD1; V gene: TRBV6-1; J gene: TRBJ1-5; clone size: NA; CDR3 protein: CASSGGFSGGGNQPQHF; CDR3 DNA: TGTGCCAGCAGTGGGGGATTCTCAGGGGGCGGCAATCAGCCCCAGCATTTT
D gene: TRBD2; V gene: TRBV12-5; J gene: TRBJ2-3; clone size: NA; CDR3 protein: CASGFSGGAHTDTQYF; CDR3 DNA: TGTGCTAGTGGTTTCAGCGGGGGGGCACATACAGATACGCAGTATTTT
D gene: TRBD2; V gene: TRBV7-9; J gene: TRBJ2-3; clone size: NA; CDR3 protein: CASSLATSGPSTDTQYF; CDR3 DNA: TGTGCCAGCAGCTTAGCGACTAGCGGGCCAAGCACAGATACGCAGTATTTT
D gene: NA; V gene: TRBV4-1; J gene: TRBJ1-6; clone size: NA; CDR3 protein: CASSQEGGNSPLHF; CDR3 DNA: TGCGCCAGCAGCCAAGAGGGCGGGAATTCACCCCTCCACTTT
D gene: NA; V gene: TRBV5-1; J gene: TRBJ1-2; clone size: NA; CDR3 protein: CASSSAMEGNYGYTF; CDR3 DNA: TGCGCCAGCAGCTCGGCGATGGAGGGTAACTATGGCTACACCTTC
D gene: NA; V gene: TRBV5-6; J gene: TRBJ2-6; clone size: NA; CDR3 protein: CASSFYQGSGANVLTF; CDR3 DNA: TGTGCCAGCAGCTTTTATCAGGGATCTGGGGCCAACGTCCTGACTTTC
D gene: NA; V gene: TRBV4-1; J gene: TRBJ1-3; clone size: NA; CDR3 protein: CASSQASENTIYF; CDR3 DNA: TGCGCCAGCAGCCAAGCTTCAGAAAACACCATATATTTT
D gene: NA; V gene: TRBV15; J gene: TRBJ1-5; clone size: NA; CDR3 protein: CATSRDKGHYQPQHF; CDR3 DNA: TGTGCCACCAGCAGAGACAAGGGACACTATCAGCCCCAGCATTTT
D gene: NA; V gene: TRBV6-1; J gene: TRBJ1-5; clone size: few; CDR3 protein: CASSEGAPVQPQHF; CDR3 DNA: TGTGCCAGCAGTGAGGGGGCACCCGTACAGCCCCAGCATTTT
D gene: NA; V gene: TRBV7-9; J gene: TRBJ2-7; clone size: NA; CDR3 protein: CASSLGGREQYF; CDR3 DNA: TGTGCCAGCAGCTTAGGGGGGAGGGAGCAGTACTTC
D gene: NA; V gene: TRBV7-9; J gene: TRBJ1-1; clone size: NA; CDR3 protein: CASSLVTGLNTEAFF; CDR3 DNA: TGTGCCAGCAGCTTAGTAACAGGATTGAACACTGAAGCTTTCTTT
D gene: TRBD2; V gene: TRBV5-6; J gene: TRBJ2-7; clone size: NA; CDR3 protein: CASSLAGGPIYEQYF; CDR3 DNA: TGTGCCAGCAGCTTAGCGGGGGGGCCGATTTACGAGCAGTACTTC
D gene: NA; V gene: TRBV13; J gene: TRBJ2-3; clone size: NA; CDR3 protein: CASSAGLGADTQYF; CDR3 DNA: TGTGCCAGCAGCGCGGGACTCGGGGCAGATACGCAGTATTTT
D gene: NA; V gene: TRBV5-6; J gene: TRBJ2-7; clone size: NA; CDR3 protein: CASSLYNEQYF; CDR3 DNA: TGTGCCAGCAGCTTGTATAACGAGCAGTACTTC
D gene: TRBD1; V gene: TRBV2; J gene: TRBJ2-5; clone size: NA; CDR3 protein: CASRQQGVDETQYF; CDR3 DNA: TGTGCCAGCAGGCAGCAGGGGGTGGACGAGACCCAGTACTTC
D gene: NA; V gene: TRBV5-6; J gene: TRBJ1-1; clone size: many; CDR3 protein: CASSLGRNTEAFF; CDR3 DNA: TGTGCCAGCAGCTTGGGTCGGAACACTGAAGCTTTCTTT
D gene: TRBD1; V gene: TRBV9; J gene: TRBJ2-7; clone size: few; CDR3 protein: CASSASTGALGEQYF; CDR3 DNA: TGTGCCAGCAGCGCGTCGACAGGGGCTTTAGGGGAGCAGTACTTC
D gene: TRBD1; V gene: TRBV9; J gene: TRBJ1-2; clone size: few; CDR3 protein: CASSGWTGEGYTF; CDR3 DNA: TGTGCCAGCAGCGGATGGACAGGGGAAGGCTACACCTTC
D gene: NA; V gene: TRBV7-9; J gene: TRBJ2-1; clone size: NA; CDR3 protein: CASWGGSQNEQFF; CDR3 DNA: TGTGCCAGCTGGGGGGGCAGCCAAAATGAGCAGTTCTTC
D gene: NA; V gene: TRBV2; J gene: TRBJ1-4; clone size: NA; CDR3 protein: CASSLDSATNEKLFF; CDR3 DNA: TGTGCCAGCAGTCTCGACAGCGCAACTAATGAAAAACTGTTTTTT
D gene: NA; V gene: TRBV5-5; J gene: TRBJ2-7; clone size: NA; CDR3 protein: CASSFPGGSEQYF; CDR3 DNA: TGTGCCAGCAGCTTCCCCGGGGGTTCCGAGCAGTACTTC
D gene: TRBD1; V gene: TRBV4-1; J gene: TRBJ1-1; clone size: NA; CDR3 protein: CASSQEDTGGTEAFF; CDR3 DNA: TGCGCCAGCAGCCAAGAAGATACAGGGGGAACTGAAGCTTTCTTT
D gene: NA; V gene: TRBV6-1; J gene: TRBJ2-7; clone size: NA; CDR3 protein: CASSETGLPYEQYF; CDR3 DNA: TGTGCCAGCAGTGAAACAGGGTTGCCCTACGAGCAGTACTTC
D gene: NA; V gene: TRBV19; J gene: TRBJ2-5; clone size: NA; CDR3 protein: CASSIDLEGETQYF; CDR3 DNA: TGTGCCAGTAGTATAGATCTTGAGGGAGAGACCCAGTACTTC
D gene: NA; V gene: TRBV7-9; J gene: TRBJ2-7; clone size: NA; CDR3 protein: CASSSGSDYEQYF; CDR3 DNA: TGTGCCAGCAGCTCAGGCAGTGACTACGAGCAGTACTTC
D gene: NA; V gene: TRBV6-5; J gene: TRBJ1-2; clone size: NA; CDR3 protein: CASSRPVAGGGYTF; CDR3 DNA: TGTGCCAGCAGCCGCCCAGTTGCGGGTGGCGGCTACACCTTC
D gene: NA; V gene: TRBV9; J gene: TRBJ2-2; clone size: NA; CDR3 protein: CASSHRGPNTGELFF; CDR3 DNA: TGTGCCAGCAGCCACCGCGGCCCGAACACCGGGGAGCTGTTTTTT
D gene: NA; V gene: TRBV5-8; J gene: TRBJ2-7; clone size: NA; CDR3 protein: CASSYGLPCEQYF; CDR3 DNA: TGTGCCAGCAGCTATGGACTCCCTTGCGAGCAGTACTTC
D gene: NA; V gene: TRBV7-8; J gene: TRBJ2-1; clone size: once; CDR3 protein: CASSLVFGSNEQFF; CDR3 DNA: TGTGCCAGCAGCTTAGTTTTCGGGTCCAATGAGCAGTTCTTC
D gene: TRBD1; V gene: TRBV11-3; J gene: TRBJ2-7; clone size: NA; CDR3 protein: CASSWGQNYEQYF; CDR3 DNA: TGTGCCAGCAGCTGGGGACAGAACTACGAGCAGTACTTC
D gene: NA; V gene: TRBV27; J gene: TRBJ2-1; clone size: NA; CDR3 protein: CASHPQGYNEQFF; CDR3 DNA: TGTGCCAGCCACCCACAGGGTTACAATGAGCAGTTCTTC
D gene: NA; V gene: TRBV5-6; J gene: TRBJ1-6; clone size: NA; CDR3 protein: CASSLDRSSYNSPLHF; CDR3 DNA: TGTGCCAGCAGCTTGGACAGGAGCTCCTATAATTCACCCCTCCACTTT
D gene: TRBD1; V gene: TRBV19; J gene: TRBJ1-2; clone size: NA; CDR3 protein: CASSKKDVTGGYGYTF; CDR3 DNA: TGTGCCAGTAGTAAAAAAGACGTGACAGGGGGCTATGGCTACACCTTC
D gene: NA; V gene: TRBV6-5; J gene: TRBJ2-2; clone size: NA; CDR3 protein: CASSYRDSYTGELFF; CDR3 DNA: TGTGCCAGCAGTTATAGAGACAGCTACACCGGGGAGCTGTTTTTT
D gene: NA; V gene: TRBV2; J gene: TRBJ2-7; clone size: NA; CDR3 protein: CASSEESSPGYEQYF; CDR3 DNA: TGTGCCAGCAGTGAAGAATCCAGTCCGGGGTACGAGCAGTACTTC
D gene: TRBD1; V gene: TRBV2; J gene: TRBJ1-4; clone size: once; CDR3 protein: CASSGGTGNEKLFF; CDR3 DNA: TGTGCCAGCAGTGGAGGGACAGGGAATGAAAAACTGTTTTTT
D gene: NA; V gene: TRBV5-6; J gene: TRBJ1-1; clone size: NA; CDR3 protein: CASSLDRVNTEAFF; CDR3 DNA: TGTGCCAGCAGCTTGGACAGGGTGAACACTGAAGCTTTCTTT
D gene: NA; V gene: TRBV4-2; J gene: TRBJ2-1; clone size: NA; CDR3 protein: CASSYRLTGNNEQFF; CDR3 DNA: TGTGCCAGCAGCTACCGGTTGACAGGCAACAATGAGCAGTTCTTC
D gene: NA; V gene: TRBV27; J gene: TRBJ1-4; clone size: NA; CDR3 protein: CASSPGWKKLFF; CDR3 DNA: TGTGCCAGCAGTCCAGGTTGGAAAAAACTGTTTTTT
D gene: TRBD1; V gene: TRBV2; J gene: TRBJ2-7; clone size: NA; CDR3 protein: CASSGVRTGGEDEQYF; CDR3 DNA: TGTGCCAGCAGTGGTGTTCGGACAGGGGGCGAGGACGAGCAGTACTTC
D gene: NA; V gene: TRBV6-6; J gene: TRBJ2-7; clone size: NA; CDR3 protein: CASSYKQFPDEQYF; CDR3 DNA: TGTGCCAGCAGTTATAAACAGTTCCCCGACGAGCAGTACTTC
D gene: NA; V gene: TRBV9; J gene: TRBJ2-5; clone size: once; CDR3 protein: CASSVGDTGETQYF; CDR3 DNA: TGTGCCAGCAGCGTAGGCGATACCGGGGAGACCCAGTACTTC
D gene: NA; V gene: TRBV4-2; J gene: TRBJ2-5; clone size: NA; CDR3 protein: CASSQEPPTGLQETQYF; CDR3 DNA: TGTGCCAGCAGCCAAGAACCCCCCACAGGGCTCCAAGAGACCCAGTACTTC